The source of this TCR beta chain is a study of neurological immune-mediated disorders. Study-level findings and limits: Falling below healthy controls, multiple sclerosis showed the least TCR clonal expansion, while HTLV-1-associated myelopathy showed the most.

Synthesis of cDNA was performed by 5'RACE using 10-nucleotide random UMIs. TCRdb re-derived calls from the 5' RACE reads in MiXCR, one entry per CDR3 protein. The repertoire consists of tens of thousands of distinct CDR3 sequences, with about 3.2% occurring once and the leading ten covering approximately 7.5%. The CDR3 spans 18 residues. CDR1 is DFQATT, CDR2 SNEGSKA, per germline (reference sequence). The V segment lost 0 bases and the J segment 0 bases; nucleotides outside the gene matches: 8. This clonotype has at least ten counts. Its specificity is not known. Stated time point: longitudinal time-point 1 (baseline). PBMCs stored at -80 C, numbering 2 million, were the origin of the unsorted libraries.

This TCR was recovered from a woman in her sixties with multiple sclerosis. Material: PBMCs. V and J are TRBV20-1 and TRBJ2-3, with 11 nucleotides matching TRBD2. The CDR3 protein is CSARDELAGGSSTDTQYF. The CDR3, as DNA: TGCAGTGCTAGAGATGAGCTAGCGGGGGGCAGTAGCACAGATACGCAGTATTTT.